Sequencing of this T cell receptor (beta chain) was carried out in a study of cytomegalovirus exposure and HLA in healthy donors. Background on the study: Unique TCRs numbering some 80 million, obtained from HLA-typed donors, made up an early data release. Findings of the study overall: When the data were analyzed later, several of the most significant clusters appeared to be linked to common viral pathogens.

Germline CDR1 and CDR2: MNHNS and SASEGT. The CDR3 totals 18 residues. V lost 1 base, J lost 4 bases, and 11 bases stayed unmatched. This clone was found once. Its antigen is unidentified. This cohort consisted of healthy bone marrow donors. Both 60 Vbeta primers and 13 Jbeta primers went into the PCR. Using immunoSEQ multiplex PCR, the repertoire was profiled, and TCRdb retains in-frame clones only, with some absent. Among 160,000 or so clones listed, roughly 80% were seen once. Sequencing was done on a sample of PBMCs. This sequence joins TRBV6-1 and TRBJ2-1, with 9 positions matching TRBD1. The sequence came from a young man in good health and CMV-seronegative. CDR3 amino acids: CASSEVTGGAGFYNEQFF. CDR3 bases: TGTGCCAGCAGTGAAGTCACAGGGGGCGCCGGTTTTTACAATGAGCAGTTCTTC.